This T cell receptor (beta chain) is from a study of blood T cell repertoires in COVID-19. The germline gives CDR1 SGHTA, CDR2 FQGNSA. The CDR3 runs 15 residues. J gave up 7 bases and V 5 bases, and 7 bases lay outside the gene matches. Participants spanned ages roughly 18 to 90 years and resided in 20 to 25 US areas. Participants' own reports of clinical history determined their cohort assignment. The study counted Cohort 3 donors as recovered given two negative PCRs, clearance, or symptom resolution. As originally analysed: Cell counts per sample came from amplifying reference gene primers. The assay was immunoSEQ multiplex PCR, and TCRdb's table has in-frame clones only and misses some. V and J calls and clone size are as listed in that table; D and trimming were resolved from the DNA. The data contain around 190,000 clones, 88% of them singletons.

Sequenced: PBMCs or T cells enriched from blood (not recorded which). The chain has TRBV7-2 and TRBJ2-2, with TRBD2 matching over 10 bases. The TCR comes from a young woman who had recovered from COVID-19. CDR3 region: CASSPTSGDHGELFF. In DNA, the CDR3 is TGTGCCAGCAGCCCCACTAGCGGGGATCACGGGGAGCTGTTTTTT.